One and the same sample provided the 20 T cell receptor beta chains below, sequenced in a study of T-cell memory formation after mild COVID-19. TCRdb itself ran the 5' RACE reads through MiXCR, one entry per CDR3 protein. The table includes about 50,000 distinct CDR3 sequences, around 7.2% detected once. The sequencing input was PBMCs or a T cell subset sorted from them (not recorded which). The receptor source for this set is a man younger than 35 who had mild COVID-19 (a few samples of this study predate the infection). Cell type and time point are not known.

This chain links TRBV12-3 or TRBV12-4 with TRBJ1-5, with 10 bases matching TRBD1. V lost 7 bases to trimming and J lost 4 bases; unmatched junction nucleotides: 10. The CDR3 is made up of 16 amino acids. CDR3 DNA sequence: TGTGCCAGCAATCTAGCGGGACAGGGGAAGAATCAGCCCCAGCATTTT. It specifies CASNLAGQGKNQPQHF.

This clonotype was detected ten times or more. The genes are TRBV12-3 or TRBV12-4 and TRBJ2-3; D is undetermined. The CDR3 spans 17 residues. V was clipped by 1 base and J by 4 bases, with 18 bases between them. The CDR3 sequence is CASSLESGGRTADTQYF. CDR3 DNA: TGTGCCAGCAGTTTAGAGTCCGGTGGCAGAACGGCAGATACGCAGTATTTT.

This chain links TRBV5-1 with TRBJ2-5; possible D gene TRBD2, 6 bases. This CDR3 region has 14 residues. Trimming cost V 5 bases and J 3 bases, with 14 bases left between them. Germline lookup yields CDR1 SGHRS and CDR2 YFSETQ. CDR3 in DNA: TGCGCCAGCAGTCGACTAGGGGTGGAAGAGACCCAGTACTTC. This translates into CASSRLGVEETQYF.

This clonotype was recorded a few times. V and J are TRBV7-2 and TRBJ2-3; 10 bases line up with TRBD2. The CDR3 consists of 17 residues. CDR1 SGHTA and CDR2 FQGNSA come from the germline V gene. V shed 1 base, J shed 2 bases, and the junction held 6 bases outside the gene matches. CDR3 region: CASSLGYLAGVTDTQYF. DNA of the CDR3: TGTGCCAGCAGCTTAGGGTATCTAGCGGGGGTCACAGATACGCAGTATTTT.

The V call is TRBV18, the J call TRBJ2-3, with 7 bases lining up with TRBD2. This CDR3 spans 13 amino acids. Germline CDR1 is KGHSH and CDR2 is LQKENI. V trimming: 2 bases; J trimming: 7 bases; junction bases outside the gene matches: 3. The CDR3 is CASSPAGAHTQYF. The CDR3 DNA sequence: TGTGCCAGCTCACCAGCGGGAGCGCATACGCAGTATTTT.

This clonotype was seen more than once but under ten times. The V call is TRBV6-2 or TRBV6-3, the J call TRBJ2-3, with no clear D. V was trimmed by 0 bases and J by 7 bases, leaving 2 bases between them. In germline, CDR1 is MNHEY, CDR2 SVGEGT. This CDR3 has 11 residues. CDR3 in amino acids: CASSYSYTQYF. The CDR3 region has the DNA TGTGCCAGCAGTTACTCCTATACGCAGTATTTT.

The chain joins TRBV20-1 to TRBJ2-5; 9 bases are a match to TRBD2. Trimming at V came to 5 bases and at J to 4 bases, leaving 8 bases not matched to a gene. The CDR3 runs to 14 residues. Germline CDR1 DFQATT, CDR2 SNEGSKA (reference sequence). In DNA form, the CDR3 reads TGCAGTGCTCGGCGGGGGGGGCCGGGAGAGACCCAGTACTTC. Its translation is CSARRGGPGETQYF.

This clonotype occurred a few times. V usage is TRBV7-2 and J usage is TRBJ2-1; a possible D gene is TRBD2 (6 bases). V lost 1 base and J 1 base, leaving 8 bases between the germline ends. Per the germline V gene, CDR1 is SGHTA and CDR2 is FQGNSA. The length of the CDR3 is 15 residues. The CDR3 loop reads CASSLEGLSYNEQFF. In nucleotides, the CDR3 is TGTGCCAGCAGCTTAGAGGGACTGTCCTACAATGAGCAGTTCTTC.

This clonotype was counted between two and nine times. The chain joins TRBV7-9 to TRBJ1-1; TRBD1 matches at 10 bases. In germline, CDR1 is SEHNR, CDR2 FQNEAQ (reference sequence). This CDR3 has 14 amino acids. The V segment lost 3 bases and the J segment 9 bases; nucleotides outside the gene matches: 7. The CDR3 nucleotides are TGTGCCAGCAGCTTTAGAGACAGGGGGCCAAAAGCTTTCTTT. This encodes CASSFRDRGPKAFF.

There are a few counts of this clonotype. This sequence joins TRBV29-1 and TRBJ2-3; D may correspond to TRBD1 or TRBD2 (6 bases each). Germline V lookup: CDR1 SQVTM, CDR2 ANQGSEA. The CDR3 runs 18 residues. Trimming removed 6 bases from V and 1 base from J, with 26 bases in between. CDR3 sequence (DNA): TGCAGCGTAGACTCCCGGGGCCTCCCGGAGGGGGGCACAGATACGCAGTATTTT. Amino acid sequence: CSVDSRGLPEGGTDTQYF.

This clonotype has a count of ten or more. The CDR3 DNA reads as TGCAGTGCTGGAACCGGGACAGGGATTTGGGATGAGCAGTTCTTC. Translated, it gives CSAGTGTGIWDEQFF. The chain has TRBV20-1 and TRBJ2-1; TRBD1 matches 9 bases. CDR1 is DFQATT, CDR2 SNEGSKA, per germline (reference sequence). V shed 5 bases, J shed 8 bases, and the junction held 13 bases outside the gene matches. This CDR3 has 15 amino acids.

The chain recombines TRBV29-1 with TRBJ1-5; TRBD1 agrees at 9 bases. The CDR3 contains 13 residues. Trimming removed 4 bases from V and 3 bases from J; junction bases left unmatched: 1. The germline CDR1 and CDR2 sequences are SQVTM and ANQGSEA. CDR3 residues: CSVGDRVNQPQHF. CDR3 nucleotide sequence: TGCAGCGTTGGGGACAGGGTCAATCAGCCCCAGCATTTT. The full variable domain, in which reference TRBV29-1 and TRBJ1-5 provide the parts outside the CDR3, is SAVISQKPSRDICQRGTSLTIQCQVDSQVTMMFWYRQQPGQSLTLIATANQGSEATYESGFVIDKFPISRPNLTFSTLTVSNMSPEDSSIYLCSVGDRVNQPQHFGDGTRLSIL.

This clonotype was recorded a few times. V usage is TRBV7-2 and J usage is TRBJ2-2; D tentatively reads TRBD1 or TRBD2 (5 bases each). V dropped 1 base and J dropped 3 bases, with 6 bases sitting between them. This CDR3 is built from 14 residues. The germline CDR1 and CDR2 sequences are SGHTA and FQGNSA. CDR3 nucleotide sequence: TGTGCCAGCAGCTTAGGGGGGTACACCGGGGAGCTGTTTTTT. The encoded protein is CASSLGGYTGELFF.

This clonotype has more than one count but fewer than ten. The chain combines TRBV6-1 with TRBJ1-5; no clear D gene. Germline assignment: CDR1 MNHNS and CDR2 SASEGT. The CDR3 length is 14 residues. Trimming took off 2 bases at V and 4 bases at J, with 9 bases between the two ends. The CDR3 reads CASSERGFNQPQHF. CDR3 coding DNA: TGTGCCAGCAGTGAACGGGGATTTAATCAGCCCCAGCATTTT.

This chain connects TRBV5-1 to TRBJ2-3, with D hard to call. Trimming shortened V by 8 bases and J by 7 bases, and 11 bases separated the two germline ends. The CDR3 runs to 11 residues. CDR1 is SGHRS, CDR2 YFSETQ, per germline. DNA for the CDR3: TGCGCCAGTTCGACGGCCCATACGCAGTATTTT. It encodes CASSTAHTQYF.

This clonotype was seen a handful of times. The chain joins TRBV5-4 to TRBJ2-6; D ambiguous. V shed 3 bases and J shed 0 bases, with 10 bases lying between them. The germline V gene has CDR1 SGHNT and CDR2 YYREEE (reference sequence). The length of the CDR3 is 16 residues. The CDR3 coding sequence is TGTGCCAGCAGCTGGGTAAGAGCCTCTGGGGCCAACGTCCTGACTTTC. It yields the protein CASSWVRASGANVLTF. Combining the CDR3 with reference TRBV5-4 and TRBJ2-6 gives the whole variable domain ETGVTQSPTHLIKTRGQQVTLRCSSQSGHNTVSWYQQALGQGPQFIFQYYREEENGRGNFPPRFSGLQFPNYSSELNVNALELDDSALYLCASSWVRASGANVLTFGAGSRLTVL.

The chain has TRBV19 and TRBJ1-1; D is ambiguous. Trimming took off 2 bases at V and 1 base at J, with 5 bases between the two ends. Germline CDR1 LNHDA, CDR2 SQIVND (reference sequence). The CDR3 covers 13 residues. The chain's CDR3 is CASSIYKNTEAFF. In nucleotides, the CDR3 is TGTGCCAGTAGTATATACAAGAACACTGAAGCTTTCTTT.

The chain couples TRBV7-9 to TRBJ2-3; 11 bases map to TRBD2. The J segment lost 0 bases and the V segment lost 8 bases, leaving 7 bases of the junction unmatched. This CDR3 is built from 16 residues. Germline CDR1 and CDR2: SEHNR and FQNEAQ (reference sequence). The CDR3 here is CASHKGLAASTDTQYF. The CDR3 bases are TGTGCCAGCCACAAGGGACTAGCGGCTAGCACAGATACGCAGTATTTT.

The V call is TRBV24-1, the J call TRBJ2-2, with D unclear. The CDR3 runs 14 residues. Trimming stripped 5 bases from V and 3 bases from J, with 9 bases between. Germline V gene sequence: CDR1 KGHDR, CDR2 SFDVKD. The CDR3 nucleotides are TGTGCCACCAGTGGATACGGGTACACCGGGGAGCTGTTTTTT. Translated: CATSGYGYTGELFF.

The rearrangement uses TRBV7-9 and TRBJ2-3, with 9 bases matching TRBD2. CDR3 size: 16 residues. With 5 bases clipped from V and 0 bases from J, the junction kept 6 bases outside the gene matches. CDR1 is SEHNR, CDR2 FQNEAQ, per germline (reference sequence). In nucleotides, the CDR3 is TGTGCCAGCAGCCGCGGGGGGGGGCCTAGCACAGATACGCAGTATTTT. Its protein is CASSRGGGPSTDTQYF. Complete variable domain (other parts from reference TRBV7-9 and TRBJ2-3): DTGVSQNPRHKITKRGQNVTFRCDPISEHNRLYWYRQTLGQGPEFLTYFQNEAQLEKSRLLSDRFSAERPKGSFSTLEIQRTEQGDSAMYLCASSRGGGPSTDTQYFGPGTRLTVL.